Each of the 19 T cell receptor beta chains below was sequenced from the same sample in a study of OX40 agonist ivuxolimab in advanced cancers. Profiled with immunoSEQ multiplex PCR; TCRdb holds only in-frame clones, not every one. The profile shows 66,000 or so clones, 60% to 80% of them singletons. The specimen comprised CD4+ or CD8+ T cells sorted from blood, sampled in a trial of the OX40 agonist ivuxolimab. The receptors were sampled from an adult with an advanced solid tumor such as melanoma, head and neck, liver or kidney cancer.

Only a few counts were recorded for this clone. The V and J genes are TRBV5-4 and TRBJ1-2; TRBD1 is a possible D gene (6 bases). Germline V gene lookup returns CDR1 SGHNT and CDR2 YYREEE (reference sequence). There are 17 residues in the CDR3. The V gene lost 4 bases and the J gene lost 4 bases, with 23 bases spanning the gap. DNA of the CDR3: TGTGCCAGCAGCCAACACGCGCCCGGGGGGGCCACCTATGGCTACACCTTC. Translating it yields CASSQHAPGGATYGYTF.

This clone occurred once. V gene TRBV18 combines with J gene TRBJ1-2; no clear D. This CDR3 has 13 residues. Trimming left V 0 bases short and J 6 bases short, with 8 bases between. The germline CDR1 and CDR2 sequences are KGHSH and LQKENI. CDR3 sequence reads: CASSPPVRDGYTF. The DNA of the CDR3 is TGTGCCAGCTCACCACCCGTTAGGGATGGCTACACCTTC. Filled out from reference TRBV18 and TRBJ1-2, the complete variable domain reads NAGVMQNPRHLVRRRGQEARLRCSPMKGHSHVYWYRQLPEEGLKFMVYLQKENIIDESGMPKERFSAEFPKEGPSILRIQQVVRGDSAAYFCASSPPVRDGYTFGSGTRLTVV.

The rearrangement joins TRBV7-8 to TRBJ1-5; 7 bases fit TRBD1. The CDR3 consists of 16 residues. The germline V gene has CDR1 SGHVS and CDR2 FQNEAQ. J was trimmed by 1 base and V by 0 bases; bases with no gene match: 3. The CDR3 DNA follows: TGTGCCAGCAGCTTAGCGGCAGGGGGAAGCAATCAGCCCCAGCATTTT. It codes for CASSLAAGGSNQPQHF.

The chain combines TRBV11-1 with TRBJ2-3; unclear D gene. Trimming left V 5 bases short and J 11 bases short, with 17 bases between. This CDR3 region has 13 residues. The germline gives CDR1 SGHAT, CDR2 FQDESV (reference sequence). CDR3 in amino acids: CASSATAKLRQYF. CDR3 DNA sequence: TGTGCCAGCAGCGCCACTGCGAAATTAAGGCAGTATTTT.

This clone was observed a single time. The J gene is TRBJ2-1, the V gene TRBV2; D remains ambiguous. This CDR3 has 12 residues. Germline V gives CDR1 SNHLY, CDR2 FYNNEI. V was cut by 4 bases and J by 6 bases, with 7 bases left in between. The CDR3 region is CASSGQFNEQFF. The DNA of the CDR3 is TGTGCCAGCAGTGGACAATTCAATGAGCAGTTCTTC. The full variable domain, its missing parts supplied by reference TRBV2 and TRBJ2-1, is EPEVTQTPSHQVTQMGQEVILRCVPISNHLYFYWYRQILGQKVEFLVSFYNNEISEKSEIFDDQFSVERPDGSNFTLKIRSTKLEDSAMYFCASSGQFNEQFFGPGTRLTVL.

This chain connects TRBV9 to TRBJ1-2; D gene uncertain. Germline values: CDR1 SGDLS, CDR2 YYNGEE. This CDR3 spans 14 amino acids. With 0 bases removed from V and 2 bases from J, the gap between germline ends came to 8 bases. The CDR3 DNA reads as TGTGCCAGCAGCGTAGATGCGGGGAACTATGGCTACACCTTC. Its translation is CASSVDAGNYGYTF.

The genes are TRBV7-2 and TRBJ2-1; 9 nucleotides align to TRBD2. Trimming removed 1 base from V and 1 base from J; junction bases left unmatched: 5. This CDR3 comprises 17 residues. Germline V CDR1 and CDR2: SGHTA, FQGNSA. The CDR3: CASSLVGGGGSYNEQFF. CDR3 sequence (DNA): TGTGCCAGCAGCTTAGTTGGCGGGGGGGGATCCTACAATGAGCAGTTCTTC.

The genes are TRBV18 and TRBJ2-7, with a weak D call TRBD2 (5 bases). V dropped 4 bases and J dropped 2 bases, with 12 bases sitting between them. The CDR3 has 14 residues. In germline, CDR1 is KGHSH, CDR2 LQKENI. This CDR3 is CASSLGREPYEQYF. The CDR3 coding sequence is TGTGCCAGCTCACTAGGACGGGAACCCTACGAGCAGTACTTC. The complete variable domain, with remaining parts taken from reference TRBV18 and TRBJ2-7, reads NAGVMQNPRHLVRRRGQEARLRCSPMKGHSHVYWYRQLPEEGLKFMVYLQKENIIDESGMPKERFSAEFPKEGPSILRIQQVVRGDSAAYFCASSLGREPYEQYFGPGTRLTVT.

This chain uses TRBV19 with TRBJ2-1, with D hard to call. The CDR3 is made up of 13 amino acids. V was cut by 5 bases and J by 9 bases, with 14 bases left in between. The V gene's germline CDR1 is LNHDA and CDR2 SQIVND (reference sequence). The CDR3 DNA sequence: TGTGCCAGTAGTCGAACCTGGGTAGGTGAGCAGTTCTTC. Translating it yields CASSRTWVGEQFF. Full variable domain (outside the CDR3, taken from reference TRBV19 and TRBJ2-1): DGGITQSPKYLFRKEGQNVTLSCEQNLNHDAMYWYRQDPGQGLRLIYYSQIVNDFQKGDIAEGYSVSREKKESFPLTVTSAQKNPTAFYLCASSRTWVGEQFFGPGTRLTVL.

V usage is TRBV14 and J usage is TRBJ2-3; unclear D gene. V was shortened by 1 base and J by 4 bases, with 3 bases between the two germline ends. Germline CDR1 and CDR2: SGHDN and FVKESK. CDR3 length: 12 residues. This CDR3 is CASSQVPDTQYF. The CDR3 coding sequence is TGTGCCAGCAGCCAAGTTCCAGATACGCAGTATTTT.

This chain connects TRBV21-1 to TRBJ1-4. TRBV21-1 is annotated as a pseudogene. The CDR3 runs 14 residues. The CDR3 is CASSKGGENEKLFF. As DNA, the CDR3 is TGTGCCAGCAGCAAAGGAGGGGAAAATGAAAAACTGTTTTTT.

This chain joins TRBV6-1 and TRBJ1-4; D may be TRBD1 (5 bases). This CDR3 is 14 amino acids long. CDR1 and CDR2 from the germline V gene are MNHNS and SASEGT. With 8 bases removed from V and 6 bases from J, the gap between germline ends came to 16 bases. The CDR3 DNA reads TGTGCCAGCTCCCGGGGCCAGGGTTATGAAAAACTGTTTTTT. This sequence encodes CASSRGQGYEKLFF.

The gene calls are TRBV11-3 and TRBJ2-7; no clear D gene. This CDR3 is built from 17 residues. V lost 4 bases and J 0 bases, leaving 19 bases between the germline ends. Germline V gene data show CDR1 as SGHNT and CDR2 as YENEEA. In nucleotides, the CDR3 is TGTGCCAGCAGCTCGCGAGTCGGGTGGAGCAGCTCCTACGAGCAGTACTTC. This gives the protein CASSSRVGWSSSYEQYF.

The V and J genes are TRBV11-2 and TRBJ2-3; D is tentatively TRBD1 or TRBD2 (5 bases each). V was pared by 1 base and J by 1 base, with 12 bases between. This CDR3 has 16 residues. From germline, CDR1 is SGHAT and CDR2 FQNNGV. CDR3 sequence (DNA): TGTGCCAGCAGCTTAGGGGGGAATTGGGGCACAGATACGCAGTATTTT. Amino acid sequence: CASSLGGNWGTDTQYF.

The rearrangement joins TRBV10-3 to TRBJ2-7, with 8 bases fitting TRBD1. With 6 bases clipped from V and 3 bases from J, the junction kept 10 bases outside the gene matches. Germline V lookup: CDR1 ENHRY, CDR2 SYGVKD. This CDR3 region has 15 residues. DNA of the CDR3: TGTGCCATCAGATCCGGACAGGGTAGGTTCTACGAGCAGTACTTC. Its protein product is CAIRSGQGRFYEQYF.

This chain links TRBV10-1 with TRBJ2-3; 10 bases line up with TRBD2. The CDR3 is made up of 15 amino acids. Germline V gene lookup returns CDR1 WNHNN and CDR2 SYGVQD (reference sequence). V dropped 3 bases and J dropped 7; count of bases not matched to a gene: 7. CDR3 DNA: TGCGCCAGCAGTGATGCTAGCGGGGGTTTTAATACGCAGTATTTT. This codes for CASSDASGGFNTQYF.

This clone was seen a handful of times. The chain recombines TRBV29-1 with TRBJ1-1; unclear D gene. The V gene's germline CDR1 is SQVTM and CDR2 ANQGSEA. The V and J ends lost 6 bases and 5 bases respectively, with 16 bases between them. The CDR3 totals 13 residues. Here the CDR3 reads CSVALGRRTEAFF. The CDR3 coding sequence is TGCAGCGTCGCCCTGGGTCGTCGGACTGAAGCTTTCTTT.

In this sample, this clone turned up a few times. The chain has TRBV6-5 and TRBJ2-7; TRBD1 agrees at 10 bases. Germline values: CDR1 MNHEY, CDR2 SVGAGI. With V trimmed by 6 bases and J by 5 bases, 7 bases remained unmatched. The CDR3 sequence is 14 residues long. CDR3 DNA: TGTGCCAGCAGAAGACAGGGGGCTGGAAACGAGCAGTACTTC. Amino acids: CASRRQGAGNEQYF.

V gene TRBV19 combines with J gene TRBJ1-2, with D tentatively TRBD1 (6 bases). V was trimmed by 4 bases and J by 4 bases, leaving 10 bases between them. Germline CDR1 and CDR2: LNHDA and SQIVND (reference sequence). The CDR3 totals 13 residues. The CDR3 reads CASSRTEVYGYTF. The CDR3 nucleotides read TGTGCCAGTAGTAGGACAGAAGTCTATGGCTACACCTTC.